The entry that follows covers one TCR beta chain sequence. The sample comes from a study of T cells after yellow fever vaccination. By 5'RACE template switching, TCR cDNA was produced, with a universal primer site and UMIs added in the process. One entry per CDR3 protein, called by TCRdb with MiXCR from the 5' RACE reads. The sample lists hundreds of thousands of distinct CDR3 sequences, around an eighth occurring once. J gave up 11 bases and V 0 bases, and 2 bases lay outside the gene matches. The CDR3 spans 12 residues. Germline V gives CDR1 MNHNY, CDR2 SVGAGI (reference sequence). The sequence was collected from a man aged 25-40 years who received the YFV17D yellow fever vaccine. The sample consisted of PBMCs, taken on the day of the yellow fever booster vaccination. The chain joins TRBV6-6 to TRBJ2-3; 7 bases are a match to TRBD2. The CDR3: CASSYSGEGQYF. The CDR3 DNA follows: TGTGCCAGCAGTTACTCTGGGGAGGGGCAGTATTTT.